This T cell receptor beta chain came from a study of cytomegalovirus exposure and HLA in healthy donors (TCRdb year 2017). At the level of the whole study: An earlier analysis of 587 of the donors reported 276 Gb of sequence data and 95 million to 140 million unique TCR beta sequences obtained from about 200 million T cells. HLA typing covered class I and class II loci at four-digit resolution. Among about 390 genotyped donors of the cohort, an average of around 240,000 unique TCR beta nucleotide sequences were sequenced per donor, roughly 20% of them non-productive. To study patterns of TCR occurrence, a later analysis re-analyzed previously published TCR beta repertoires from 700 or so donors and added high-resolution HLA genotyping. The genetic ancestry cluster associated with self-reported Caucasian donors included 81% of the roughly 380 genotyped donors. A few DR-DQ haplotypes were treated as single units for association and clustering because of strong linkage in the cohort. The study aimed to test whether signatures of past pathogen exposure could be identified by cataloging public T cell receptors. Rather than drawing on any new phenotypic data, the later analysis identified candidate immune exposures from TCR beta sequences and the way those sequences occurred across donors. Donor age, sex, ethnicity and CMV serostatus were compiled alongside the repertoire data. The number of donors typed differed by locus, with roughly 620-640 for A, B, C, DRB1 and DQB1, around 500 for DQA1, 600 to 610 for DPA1, and roughly 450 for DPB1. A later genetic analysis took genome-wide SNP genotypes for about three fifths of the 666 donors and used that subset as a discovery cohort. To predict cytomegalovirus infection status, the study combined high-throughput TCR immunosequencing, statistical association of individual TCRs with disease status, and machine learning. An early release covering around 630 HLA-typed donors comprised approximately 290 gigabases of sequencing data and roughly 85 million unique TCR sequences. All discovery cohort repertoires had been generated on a single sequencing platform. Along with the approximately 670-subject first cohort, a separate validation cohort of around 120 different subjects was used. The study used immunosequencing to profile the T cell repertoires of approximately 650 subjects and linked those repertoires to cytomegalovirus serostatus. To decide whether each TCR beta V gene segment behaved as functional or pseudogenic, an earlier analysis of approximately 620 of the donors relied on high-throughput TCR beta sequencing.

CDR1 and CDR2 were assigned from the germline V gene as ENHRY and SYGVKD. From cysteine to phenylalanine, the CDR3 is 13 amino acids long. Only CDR3 DNA is held: 39 bases, read in frame from base 1. V and J are trimmed by 6 bases and 6 bases, and the gene matches miss 6 bases of the junction. A note on this clone: No cognate antigen has been identified for it. Base qualities are missing; no much larger clone stands one base away.

The cohort was made up of roughly 670 healthy bone marrow donors. At the time of sampling, all cohort members were nominally healthy, though unrecorded immune exposures were likely present. The donor tested CMV seropositive and was one of the 289 seropositive cohort members. A peripheral blood sample was collected from each donor, and TCR beta sequencing was performed on peripheral blood mononuclear cells. Genomic DNA extraction from the blood cell samples was performed with the Qiagen DNeasy Blood Extraction Kit. Receptors were amplified or captured by the immunoSEQ multiplex PCR assay. A mixture of 60 forward primers for TCR Vbeta segments and 13 reverse primers for TCR Jbeta segments was used in the multiplex PCR. The CDR3 region of rearranged TCR beta genes was amplified from genomic DNA by a multiplex PCR assay. On the Illumina HiSeq System, the amplified TCR beta libraries were sequenced as 87-base-pair reads. As for the authors' bioinformatics: A later analysis tallied roughly 78 million unique TCR beta chains across the approximately 670 repertoires, and roughly 11 million of those chains were shared by two or more donors. A nearest-neighbor algorithm error-corrected the raw reads and collapsed the reads into unique sequences, merging closely related sequences to remove PCR and sequencing errors. To assign V, D and J gene segments, CDR3 sequences were aligned to IMGT reference sequences. For a sequence to be retained, a match of at least six nucleotides to both a V gene segment and a J gene segment was required. A rearrangement counted as productive if the CDR3 had no stop codons and remained in frame with V and J, and every other rearrangement counted as non-productive. Following IMGT convention, CDR3 was defined as the stretch from the second conserved V-encoded cysteine up to the conserved J-encoded phenylalanine. The earlier analysis of about 640 of the donors excluded any sequence lacking an unambiguous match to a single V gene segment. In an earlier analysis of 450 to 750 of the donors, a V segment was called functional when productive rearrangements were above 56.7%, and segregating when the standard deviation between donors exceeded 5%. A statistical classification framework was built for diagnosing cytomegalovirus status from the catalog of TCR beta chain sequences. In a later analysis, V and J genes were assigned by comparing TCR nucleotide sequences against IMGT/GENE-DB human TR gene sequences. The TCRdist pipeline was used in a later analysis to assign CDR3 sequences and most-parsimonious VDJ recombination scenarios. In a later analysis, each TCR beta chain was defined by its CDR3 amino acid sequence together with its V-gene family, and reads without a unique V-gene family were excluded. As a way to deal with suspected cross-contamination and a sequencing artifact, a later analysis dropped hundreds of nucleotide sequences that were highly shared and had low generation probability. For each public chain, a later analysis derived a clonal expansion index from normalized ranks of inferred template counts within each repertoire. In a later analysis, generation probabilities were computed with a VDJ recombination model fitted to out-of-frame rearrangements, and the resulting probabilities were checked against IGoR. In a later analysis, TCR-TCR, TCR-HLA and TCR-CMV co-occurrence was scored with hypergeometric tests, and a repertoire-size bias correction was applied to TCR pairs. To estimate false discovery rates, a later analysis permuted the HLA or CMV assignments 20 times. A later analysis grouped co-occurring TCRs with DBSCAN, adding TCRdist sequence similarity when clustering within HLA-allele-positive subsets. Repertoires with fewer than 30,000 or more than 120,000 public chains were left out of co-occurrence clustering, as were five repertoires with anomalous nucleotide sharing. TCRdb took this table from immuneACCESS and kept in-frame rearrangements with V and J called. Such tables lack part of the clones; where checked against another copy, unresolved V genes explain under half of the gap, and the rest is unexplained. V and J calls and clone size are those listed in that table; D and trimming were worked out from the DNA. The sample yields about 75,000 clones; around 80% were counted once. The ten largest clones take up 15% to 20% of the sample.

What the work shows at the level of the full study, not this receptor alone: In a later analysis, HLA-associated TCR beta chains showed more clonal expansion and lower generation probabilities than non-associated chains that were equally common. A later analysis associated approximately 17,000 TCR beta sequences with specific HLA alleles at a false discovery rate of 0.05. A cluster of highly shared sequence variants was judged likely to represent a technical artifact of the sequencing pipeline. Seventeen rarely observed V segments, including chromosome 9 orphons, were excluded from the earlier analysis of 550 to 700 of the donors because counts were too low. The only immune exposure information available for the cohort was CMV serostatus. According to a later analysis, TCR association rates differed among HLA loci, with DRB1 alleles showing the most associated TCRs and HLA-C alleles showing the fewest. In a later genetic analysis, fewer N-insertions in productive TCRs were reported among donors in an Asian-associated ancestry cluster than the roughly 700-donor mean. According to the authors, the approach could potentially be generalized to other disease states and immunological phenotypes. A later analysis found that most CMV-associated TCR beta chains appeared HLA-restricted, with HLA associations seemingly driven largely by CMV exposure. In the study, roughly 160 TCR beta chains were listed as associated with cytomegalovirus. A further reported finding was that TCR beta sequences accurately predicted the HLA-A and HLA-B alleles for most subjects in the first cohort. In an earlier analysis of some 640 of the donors, most TCR beta V segments were observed in productive rearrangements about 87% or about 30% of the time, broadly matching IMGT annotations. The presence/absence analyses assumed that sequencing depth was roughly uniform across donors, and that assumption may not be true. Strong co-occurrence of HLA alleles, especially DR and DQ, made assigning TCR associations to individual alleles difficult. V-gene and J-gene trimming of TCR beta chains was associated with a missense DCLRE1C variant in a later genetic analysis, and the association was replicated in an independent cohort. The 87-base-pair reads could not distinguish some IMGT-functional V segments, including TRBV6-2 and TRBV6-3, so those segments were excluded. The classifier was reported to diagnose cytomegalovirus status with high specificity and sensitivity in both the original cohort and the validation cohort. While some public TCRs were present in many individuals, most TCR sequences turned up only very rarely across donors. Correlated functional status among segregating V segments might reflect linkage disequilibrium, but an unknown experimental factor could not be ruled out. Because HLA typing was missing for some donors at each locus, association tests included only the typed subset. The cohort was sequenced for TCR beta chains only, and without alpha or paired-chain data the features that could be detected were limited. A few of the identified cytomegalovirus-associated TCR beta chains were confirmed in vitro to be specific for cytomegalovirus antigens. A later analysis reported that several top co-occurrence clusters appeared linked to parvovirus B19, influenza, CMV and Epstein-Barr virus.

Sequenced material: PBMCs. The receptor was isolated from a man in his sixties or seventies in good health and CMV-seropositive. This chain joins TRBV10-3 to TRBJ2-7; 9 middle bases align to TRBD1. The CDR3 reads CAIRFDRGVEQYF. The DNA reads as follows: TGTGCCATCAGATTCGACAGGGGGGTCGAGCAGTACTTC.